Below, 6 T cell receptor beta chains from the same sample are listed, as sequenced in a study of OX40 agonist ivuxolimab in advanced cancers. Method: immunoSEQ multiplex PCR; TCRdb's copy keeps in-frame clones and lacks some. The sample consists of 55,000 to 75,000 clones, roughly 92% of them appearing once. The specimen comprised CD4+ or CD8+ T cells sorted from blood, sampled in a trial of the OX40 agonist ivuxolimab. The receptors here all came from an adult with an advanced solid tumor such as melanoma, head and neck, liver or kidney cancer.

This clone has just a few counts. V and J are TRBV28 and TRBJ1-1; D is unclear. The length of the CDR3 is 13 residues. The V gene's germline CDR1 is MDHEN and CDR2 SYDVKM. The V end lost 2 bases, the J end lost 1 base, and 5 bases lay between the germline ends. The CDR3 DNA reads TGTGCCAGCAGTTTAGTCCGGAACACTGAAGCTTTCTTT. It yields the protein CASSLVRNTEAFF.

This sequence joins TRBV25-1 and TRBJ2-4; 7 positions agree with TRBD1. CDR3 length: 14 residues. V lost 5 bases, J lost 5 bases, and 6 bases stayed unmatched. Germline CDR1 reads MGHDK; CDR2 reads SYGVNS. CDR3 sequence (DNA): TGTGCCAGCAGTCTCTTAGACAGGGAAAACATTCAGTACTTC. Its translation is CASSLLDRENIQYF. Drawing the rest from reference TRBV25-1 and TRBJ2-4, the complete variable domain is EADIYQTPRYLVIGTGKKITLECSQTMGHDKMYWYQQDPGMELHLIHYSYGVNSTEKGDLSSESTVSRIRTEHFPLTLESARPSHTSQYLCASSLLDRENIQYFGAGTRLSVL.

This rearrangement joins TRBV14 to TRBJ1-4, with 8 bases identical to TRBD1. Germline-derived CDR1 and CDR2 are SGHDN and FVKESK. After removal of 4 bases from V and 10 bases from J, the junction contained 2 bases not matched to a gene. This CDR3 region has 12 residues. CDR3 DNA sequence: TGTGCCAGCAGCCCCAGGGGGCTAAAACTGTTTTTT. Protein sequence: CASSPRGLKLFF.

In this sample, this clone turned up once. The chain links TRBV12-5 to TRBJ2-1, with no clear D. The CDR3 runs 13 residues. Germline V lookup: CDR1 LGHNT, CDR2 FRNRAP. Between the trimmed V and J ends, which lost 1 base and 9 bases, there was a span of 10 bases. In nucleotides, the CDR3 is TGTGCTAGTGGTTTGGGGTCCGGCGCTGAGCAGTTCTTC. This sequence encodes CASGLGSGAEQFF.

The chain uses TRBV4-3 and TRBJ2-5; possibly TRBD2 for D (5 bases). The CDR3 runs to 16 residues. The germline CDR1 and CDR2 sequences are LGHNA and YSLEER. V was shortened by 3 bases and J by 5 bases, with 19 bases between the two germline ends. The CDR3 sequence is CASSQNFGIPEETQYF. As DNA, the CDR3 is TGCGCCAGCAGCCAGAATTTCGGGATCCCAGAGGAGACCCAGTACTTC.

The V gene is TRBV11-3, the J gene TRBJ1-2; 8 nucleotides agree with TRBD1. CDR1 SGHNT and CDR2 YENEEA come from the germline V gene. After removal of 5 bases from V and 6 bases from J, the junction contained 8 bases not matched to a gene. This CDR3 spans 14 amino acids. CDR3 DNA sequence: TGTGCCAGCAGCCCAAAGGACAGGGTACATGGCTACACCTTC. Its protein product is CASSPKDRVHGYTF.